The 22 T cell receptor beta chains presented below share a single source sample, sequenced in a study of tumor-infiltrating lymphocytes in primary liver carcinoma. Total RNA (approximately 500 ng) served as template for TCR beta cDNA synthesis primed by a constant-region primer. Amplification in three nested multiplex PCR rounds with slightly modified ARM-PCR gave rise to TCR beta libraries. Amplification in the first two PCR rounds was performed using TRBV1-TRBV30 forward primers and a C-beta reverse primer for approximately 10 cycles each. MiXCR, applied by TCRdb to the multiplex PCR reads, yields one record per CDR3 protein. The table has roughly 80,000 distinct CDR3 sequences, roughly 71% seen once. Both RNA and DNA were isolated together from around 20-30 mg of bulk tissue that had not been sorted. Sequencing was carried out using tumor-adjacent normal liver tissue. All receptors come from a man aged 35 to 55 with primary liver carcinoma and hepatitis B virus infection.

In this sample, this clonotype turned up many times. DNA of the CDR3: TGCGCCAGCAGCTTGGTTTCCAGCGAATACAATGAGCAGTTCTTC. Its protein is CASSLVSSEYNEQFF. The J gene is TRBJ2-1, the V gene TRBV5-1; D remains unclear. Germline CDR1 reads SGHRS; CDR2 reads YFSETQ. V was clipped by 0 bases and J by 4 bases, with 11 bases between them. This CDR3 is 15 amino acids long.

This chain uses TRBV4-2 with TRBJ2-7; 10 bases are a match to TRBD2. Trimming cost V 2 bases and J 5 bases; bases outside gene matches: 15. Looked up from germline, CDR1 is LGHNA and CDR2 is YNFKEQ. The CDR3 is 18 amino acids. The CDR3 nucleotides read TGTGCCAGCAGCCAAAACTCCCCGAGTAGCGGGAGGAAACACGAGCAGTACTTC. This sequence encodes CASSQNSPSSGRKHEQYF.

As for this clonotype: This clone may be a read error of a much larger clone one base away. V gene TRBV7-9 combines with J gene TRBJ2-6; D perhaps matches TRBD1 (5 bases). CDR1 is SEHNR, CDR2 FQNEAQ, per germline (reference sequence). This CDR3 is built from 14 residues. CDR3 residues: CASSLVVGANVQTF. As DNA, the CDR3 is TGTGCCAGCAGCTTGGTGGTAGGGGCCAACGTCCAGACTTTC.

This clonotype was recorded only once. This likely comes from a read error, as the CDR3 has no conserved phenylalanine or tryptophan at its end. As DNA, the CDR3 is TGCGCCAGCAGCCAAGATTACGAAGGGACTCGCGGCAATCAGCCCCAGCATCTT. Translation: CASSQDYEGTRGNQPQHL. The chain couples TRBV4-3 to TRBJ1-5; a weak D match, TRBD1 (5 bases). CDR1 LGHNA and CDR2 YSLEER come from the germline V gene. Trimming pared 0 bases from V and 2 bases from J, leaving 17 bases between. The CDR3 runs 18 residues.

The DNA for the CDR3 is TGTGCCAGCAGCATATATAGGGAAAGTAAAGATACGCAGTATTTT. As protein: CASSIYRESKDTQYF. The J gene is TRBJ2-3, the V gene TRBV6-6; D not resolved. V was trimmed by 6 bases and J by 5 bases, leaving 18 bases between them. This CDR3 has 15 residues. CDR1 MNHNY and CDR2 SVGAGI come from the germline V gene (reference sequence).

This clonotype has a single count. At one of its ends the junction is not consistent with the germline gene, which may arise from a read error. This chain joins TRBV29-1 and TRBJ2-7, with D perhaps TRBD1 (6 bases). There are 13 residues in the CDR3. Germline CDR1 reads SQVTM; CDR2 reads ANQGSEA. The CDR3, as DNA: TGCAGCGCCGGGGCAGGGACATTCTACGATCAGTACTTC. Its protein product is CSAGAGTFYDQYF.

Comments on this clonotype: A much larger clone lies one base from this, so it may be a read error. The V call is TRBV5-1, the J call TRBJ1-2; no firm D call. This CDR3 has 12 residues. Germline values: CDR1 SGHRS, CDR2 YFSETQ. The CDR3 bases are TGCACCAGCAGCTTGGGAAACTATGGCTACACCTTC. Its protein product is CTSSLGNYGYTF.

The chain combines TRBV6-2 or TRBV6-3 with TRBJ2-5; TRBD1 aligns across 7 bases. J lost 5 bases, V lost 8 bases, and 8 bases had no gene match. Germline V CDR1 and CDR2: MNHEY, SVGEGT. The CDR3 covers 13 residues. CDR3 coding DNA: TGTGCCAGCGGCGATAGGGGGCTTGAGACCCAGTACTTC. Translation: CASGDRGLETQYF.

Ten or more counts support this clonotype. Just one base apart from a much larger clone, this may be a read error. No conserved phenylalanine or tryptophan ends this CDR3, so it is likely a read error. This chain connects TRBV11-3 to TRBJ2-7, with TRBD1 identical over 7 bases. CDR3 length: 13 residues. J gave up 1 base and V 5 bases, and 2 bases lay outside the gene matches. Germline lookup yields CDR1 SGHNT and CDR2 YENEEA. CDR3 DNA: TGTGCCAGCAGCGTGGGACAGTCCTACGAGCAGTACCTC. Translation: CASSVGQSYEQYL.

As for this clonotype: The junction shows a germline mismatch at one end, possibly a read error. The V and J genes are TRBV29-1 and TRBJ2-1, with 7 bases aligning to TRBD1. This CDR3 region has 16 residues. Germline V lookup: CDR1 SQVTM, CDR2 ANQGSEA. The CDR3 nucleotides are TGCAACGTTGAAGATCCGGACAGGTCATCCTATAATGAGCAGTTCTTC. It encodes CNVEDPDRSSYNEQFF.

In the case of this clonotype: At one of its ends the junction is not consistent with the germline gene, which may arise from a read error. The CDR3 region is CASKRAGSSYEQYF. In nucleotides, the CDR3 is TGTGCCAGCAAACGAGCGGGCTCAAGCTACGAGCAATACTTC. The rearrangement joins TRBV6-5 to TRBJ2-7; a possible D gene is TRBD2 (6 bases). Germline lookup yields CDR1 MNHEY and CDR2 SVGAGI. The CDR3 has 14 residues.

This clonotype has a count of ten or more. J is TRBJ2-1 and V is TRBV12-3 or TRBV12-4; 9 bases match TRBD2. Germline trimming cut 5 bases from V and 6 bases from J; bases unmatched to any gene: 14. There are 17 residues in the CDR3. The CDR3 spells CASSVRGVAGVVNEQFF. DNA for the CDR3: TGTGCCAGCAGTGTACGAGGGGTAGCGGGAGTGGTCAATGAGCAGTTCTTC.

Details on this clonotype: A read error may account for a junction end that differs from germline. This chain joins TRBV5-4 and TRBJ2-5; TRBD1 matches 7 bases. The CDR3 sequence is 14 residues long. Germline CDR1 and CDR2: SGHNT and YYREEE (reference sequence). CDR3 loop: CASSQQGPDETQYF. The CDR3 nucleotides are TGTGCCAGCAGCCAACAGGGGCCGGATGAGACCCAGTATTTC.

In the case of this clonotype: A much larger clone sits a single nucleotide away, making a read error possible. The chain links TRBV28 to TRBJ2-5; the D gene is possibly TRBD1 (6 bases). CDR3 length: 13 residues. The germline V gene has CDR1 MDHEN and CDR2 SYDVKM. This CDR3 reads CTSSVPRGETQYF. As DNA, the CDR3 is TGTACCAGCAGCGTTCCGAGGGGGGAGACCCAGTACTTC.

The chain couples TRBV5-1 to TRBJ2-1, with TRBD2 as a possible D gene (5 bases). The germline V gene encodes CDR1 SGHRS and CDR2 YFSETQ. This CDR3 spans 14 amino acids. Between the trimmed V and J ends, which lost 4 bases and 6 bases, there was a span of 14 bases. DNA of the CDR3: TGCGCCAGCAGCGGTGGACGGAGGAGCAATGAGCAGTTCTTC. The encoded protein is CASSGGRRSNEQFF.

Of note for this clonotype: Relative to the germline gene, one junction end is altered; a read error may explain this. This chain connects TRBV6-5 to TRBJ2-7; TRBD1 is a possible D gene (5 bases). This CDR3 region has 13 residues. CDR1 and CDR2 (germline): MNHEY, SVGAGI. The DNA of the CDR3 is TGTACCAGCAGTTCGAGTGCAGGGTACGAGCAGTACTTC. This encodes CTSSSSAGYEQYF.

This clonotype was counted at least ten times. The chain has TRBV6-1 and TRBJ1-2, with 7 bases that match TRBD1. The CDR3 contains 14 residues. V shed 2 bases and J 3 bases; nucleotides not matched to a gene: 3. Germline V gene sequence: CDR1 MNHNS, CDR2 SASEGT. The CDR3 DNA sequence: TGTGCCAGCAGTGAAACCCAGGGGGACTATGGCTACACCTTC. Translation: CASSETQGDYGYTF.

The CDR3 DNA reads as TGTGCCAGCAGCCTTGGACTAGCTGGGACCAGCGTCCTGACTTTC. This translates into CASSLGLAGTSVLTF. The chain is built from TRBV5-4 and TRBJ2-6; 8 nucleotides match TRBD2. The CDR3 consists of 15 residues. With 4 bases clipped from V and 12 bases from J, the junction kept 12 bases outside the gene matches. Per germline, CDR1 SGHNT and CDR2 YYREEE (reference sequence).

As concerns this clonotype: One end of the junction does not line up with germline, which may come from a read error. The V call is TRBV28, the J call TRBJ2-5, with a possible D match to TRBD2 (6 bases). This CDR3 region has 11 residues. Germline V gene sequence: CDR1 MDHEN, CDR2 SYDVKM. The CDR3 bases are TGTGCCAGTATCCGCGGGGAGACCCAGCACTTC. Amino acid sequence: CASIRGETQHF.

This clonotype appeared a single time. Sequence at one end of the junction differs from germline and may be a read error. This rearrangement joins TRBV4-1 to TRBJ2-7; tentative D call: TRBD2 (6 bases). CDR1 is MGHRA, CDR2 YSYEKL, per germline. This CDR3 contains 13 residues. The CDR3 loop is CASSQGLVFEHYF. The CDR3 nucleotides are TGCGCCAGCAGCCAAGGACTAGTGTTCGAGCATTACTTC.

Only a few counts were recorded for this clonotype. At one boundary the junction diverges from the germline segment, which might be a read error. The J gene is TRBJ2-3, the V gene TRBV5-1; no reliable D call. In germline, CDR1 is SGHRS, CDR2 YFSETQ. The CDR3 loop spans 13 amino acids. CDR3: CANSSTDGDTQYF. CDR3 nucleotide sequence: TGCGCCAACAGCTCCACCGACGGGGATACGCAGTATTTT. Variable domain in full (rest from reference TRBV5-1 and TRBJ2-3): KAGVTQTPRYLIKTRGQQVTLSCSPISGHRSVSWYQQTPGQGLQFLFEYFSETQRNKGNFPGRFSGRQFSNSRSEMNVSTLELGDSALYLCANSSTDGDTQYFGPGTRLTVL.

This clonotype has at least ten counts. This sequence joins TRBV10-3 and TRBJ1-1, with TRBD1 identical over 9 bases. J gave up 8 bases and V 3 bases, and 4 bases lay outside the gene matches. CDR3 size: 13 residues. Germline CDR1 ENHRY, CDR2 SYGVKD. CDR3 sequence (DNA): TGTGCCATCAGTGACTTGGGACAGGGAGAAGCTTTCTTT. It codes for CAISDLGQGEAFF.